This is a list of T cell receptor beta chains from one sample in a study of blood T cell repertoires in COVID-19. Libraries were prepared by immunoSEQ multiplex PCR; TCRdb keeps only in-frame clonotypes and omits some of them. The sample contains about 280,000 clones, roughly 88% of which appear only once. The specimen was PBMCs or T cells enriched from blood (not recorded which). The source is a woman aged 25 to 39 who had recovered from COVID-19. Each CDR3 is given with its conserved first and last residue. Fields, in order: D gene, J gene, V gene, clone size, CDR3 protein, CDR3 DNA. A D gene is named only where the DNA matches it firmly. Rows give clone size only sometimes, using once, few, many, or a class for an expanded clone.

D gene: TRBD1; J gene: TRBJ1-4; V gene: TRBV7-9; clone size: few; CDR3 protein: CASSSPGQGRVNEKLFF; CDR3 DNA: TGTGCCAGCAGCTCCCCGGGACAGGGAAGGGTAAATGAAAAACTGTTTTTT
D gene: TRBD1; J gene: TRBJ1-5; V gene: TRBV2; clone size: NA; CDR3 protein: CASSDTGGGQPQHF; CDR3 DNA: TGTGCCAGCAGTGACACAGGGGGCGGTCAGCCCCAGCATTTT
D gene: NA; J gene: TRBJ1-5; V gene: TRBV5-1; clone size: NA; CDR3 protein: CASSAQGPPQPQHF; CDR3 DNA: TGCGCCAGCAGCGCACAGGGTCCCCCTCAGCCCCAGCATTTT
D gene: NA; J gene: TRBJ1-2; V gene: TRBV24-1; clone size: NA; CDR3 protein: CATSDKRHFLNYGYTF; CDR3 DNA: TGTGCCACCAGTGACAAACGACATTTCCTTAACTATGGCTACACCTTC
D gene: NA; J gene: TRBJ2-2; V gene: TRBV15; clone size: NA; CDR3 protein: CATSFNTGELFF; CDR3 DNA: TGTGCCACCAGCTTCAATACCGGGGAGCTGTTTTTT
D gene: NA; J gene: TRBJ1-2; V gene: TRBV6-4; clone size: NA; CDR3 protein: CASSDDFIDGYTF; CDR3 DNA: TGTGCCAGCAGTGACGACTTTATCGATGGCTACACCTTC
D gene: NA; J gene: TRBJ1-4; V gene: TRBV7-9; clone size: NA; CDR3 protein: CASSRPSGRGQDEKLFF; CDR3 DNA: TGTGCCAGCAGCCGCCCTTCTGGGAGAGGGCAAGATGAAAAACTGTTTTTT
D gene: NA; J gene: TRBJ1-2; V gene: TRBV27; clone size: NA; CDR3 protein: CASSFSDVGVPYGYTF; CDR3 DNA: TGTGCCAGCAGTTTTAGCGACGTCGGGGTGCCCTATGGCTACACCTTC
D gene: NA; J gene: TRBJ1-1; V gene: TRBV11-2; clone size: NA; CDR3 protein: CASSLIAGEAFF; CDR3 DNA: TGTGCCAGCAGCTTAATCGCGGGTGAAGCTTTCTTT
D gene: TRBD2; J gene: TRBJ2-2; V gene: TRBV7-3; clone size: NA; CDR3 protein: CASSLAGGRTGELFF; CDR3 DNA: TGTGCCAGCAGCTTGGCGGGAGGGCGAACCGGGGAGCTGTTTTTT
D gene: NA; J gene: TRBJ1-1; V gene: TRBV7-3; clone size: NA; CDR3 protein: CASSLNSGGTEAFF; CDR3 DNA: TGTGCCAGCAGCTTAAATTCTGGGGGGACTGAAGCTTTCTTT
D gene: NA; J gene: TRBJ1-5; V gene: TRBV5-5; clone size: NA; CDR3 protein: CASSPTQILNQPQHF; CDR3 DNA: TGTGCCAGCAGCCCCACACAGATACTTAATCAGCCCCAGCATTTT
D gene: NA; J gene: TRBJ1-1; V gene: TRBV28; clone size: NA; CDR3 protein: CASGIQGDSTEAFF; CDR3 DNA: TGTGCCAGCGGAATACAGGGAGATAGCACTGAAGCTTTCTTT
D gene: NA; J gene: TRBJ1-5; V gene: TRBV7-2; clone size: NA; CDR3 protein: CASSLALGSSNQPQHF; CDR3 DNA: TGTGCCAGCAGCTTAGCTTTGGGCTCAAGCAATCAGCCCCAGCATTTT
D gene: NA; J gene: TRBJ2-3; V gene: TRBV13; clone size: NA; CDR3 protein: CASSSAVGARTDTQYF; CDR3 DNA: TGTGCCAGCAGCTCCGCTGTAGGAGCTCGCACAGATACGCAGTATTTT
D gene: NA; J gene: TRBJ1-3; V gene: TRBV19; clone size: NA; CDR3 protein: CASAADSGNTIYF; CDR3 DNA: TGTGCCAGTGCTGCAGACTCTGGAAACACCATATATTTT
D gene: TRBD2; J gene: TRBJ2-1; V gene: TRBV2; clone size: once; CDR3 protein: CASRVTSGDYNEQFF; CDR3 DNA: TGTGCCAGCAGGGTGACTAGCGGGGACTACAATGAGCAGTTCTTC